The entry below gives a single T cell receptor (beta chain) sequence along with its context. What it binds is not known. Produced via immunoSEQ multiplex PCR; TCRdb's table is partial and in-frame only. The data hold more than 600,000 clones, with about 92% observed a single time. Naive CD8 cells comprised CD45RO-negative, CCR7-positively selected cells, excluding terminally differentiated effector memory CD45RA+ cells. Trimming pared 5 bases from V and 7 bases from J, leaving 27 bases between. The length of the CDR3 is 18 residues. Germline V gives CDR1 SNHLY, CDR2 FYNNEI. This specimen comes from a study of shared clonotypes between healthy human individuals. The study, taken as a whole, reports: Between a handful of donors, naive CD4 clonotypes were shared at a level of about 5%.

The clonotype originates from a man younger than 45 in good health. Material: naive CD8+ T cells sorted from blood. This sequence joins TRBV2 and TRBJ1-3; TRBD1 might be the D (5 bases). CDR3 amino acids: CASSRGWQGITLGNTIYF. CDR3 in DNA: TGTGCCAGCAGTCGGGGTTGGCAGGGAATTACCTTAGGGAACACCATATATTTT.